The 8 T cell receptor beta chains below were found in one sample sequenced in a study of CD8 T cells in Susac syndrome. Random hexamers primed reverse transcription of about 0.45 to 1 ug RNA. TCRdb independently ran MiXCR on the immunoSEQ multiplex PCR reads; one entry per CDR3 protein. This table has 100,000 to 150,000 distinct CDR3 sequences, about 94% appearing once. Sequencing was carried out using CD8+ T cells from PBMCs. All receptors derive from a human donor with Susac syndrome.

The chain couples TRBV4-2 to TRBJ1-2; 7 bases align to TRBD1. CDR3 length: 14 residues. Trimming removed 1 base from V and 6 bases from J; junction bases left unmatched: 5. Germline lookup yields CDR1 LGHNA and CDR2 YNFKEQ. The CDR3 coding sequence is TGTGCCAGCAGCCAAGTTGGGACAGTGAATGGCTACACCTTC. This translates into CASSQVGTVNGYTF.

The chain combines TRBV20-1 with TRBJ2-3; D is uncertain. Trimming removed 0 bases from V and 6 bases from J, with 7 bases in between. The CDR3 extends over 12 amino acids. Germline V gene sequence: CDR1 DFQATT, CDR2 SNEGSKA (reference sequence). The chain's CDR3 is CSAREARDTQYF. DNA for the CDR3: TGCAGTGCTAGAGAGGCCCGCGATACGCAGTATTTT.

The gene calls are TRBV4-1 and TRBJ1-1; D is possibly TRBD1 (5 bases). Germline CDR1 and CDR2: MGHRA and YSYEKL. With 3 bases removed from V and 4 bases from J, the gap between germline ends came to 12 bases. This CDR3 contains 14 residues. The CDR3 loop is CASSQVGAITEAFF. In DNA form, the CDR3 reads TGCGCCAGCAGCCAGGTTGGGGCGATCACTGAAGCTTTCTTT.

V is TRBV6-2 or TRBV6-3 and J is TRBJ2-3; 8 bases fit TRBD2. Trimming removed 5 bases from V and 1 base from J; junction bases left unmatched: 11. There are 17 residues in the CDR3. Germline assignment: CDR1 MNHEY and CDR2 SVGEGT. The CDR3 here is CASSGDPRGGGTDTQYF. The CDR3 nucleotides are TGTGCCAGCAGTGGAGATCCCCGGGGGGGTGGCACAGATACGCAGTATTTT.

The chain carries TRBV27 and TRBJ2-6, with D maybe TRBD2 (5 bases). Trimming stripped 6 bases from V and 4 bases from J, with 10 bases between. This CDR3 has 14 residues. The germline CDR1 and CDR2 sequences are MNHEY and SMNVEV (reference sequence). The CDR3 here is CASSIARGANVLTF. The DNA of the CDR3 is TGTGCCAGCAGCATAGCGCGGGGGGCCAACGTCCTGACTTTC. Supplemented by reference TRBV27 and TRBJ2-6, the full variable domain reads EAQVTQNPRYLITVTGKKLTVTCSQNMNHEYMSWYRQDPGLGLRQIYYSMNVEVTDKGDVPEGYKVSRKEKRNFPLILESPSPNQTSLYFCASSIARGANVLTFGAGSRLTVL.

This rearrangement joins TRBV12-3 or TRBV12-4 to TRBJ2-7; no firm D call. The CDR3 consists of 16 residues. The V end was cut by 3 bases, the J end by 4 bases, with 19 bases between. Here the CDR3 DNA reads TGTGCCAGCAGTTTGCTCCACAGTTTAGGTTTATACGAGCAGTACTTC. Translating it yields CASSLLHSLGLYEQYF.

The gene calls are TRBV2 and TRBJ2-1; D not certain. CDR1 is SNHLY and CDR2 is FYNNEI in the germline V gene. CDR3 length equals 12 residues. V lost 7 bases and J 5 bases, leaving 9 bases between the germline ends. The CDR3 loop is CASKRVHNEQFF. CDR3 sequence (DNA): TGTGCCAGCAAAAGGGTACACAATGAGCAGTTCTTC.

The rearrangement links TRBV6-2 or TRBV6-3 to TRBJ2-1; D unclear. The V end was cut by 5 bases, the J end by 5 bases, with 10 bases between. Germline V gene lookup returns CDR1 MNHEY and CDR2 SVGEGT. The CDR3 runs 13 residues. Written as DNA, the CDR3 is TGTGCCAGCAGTGCCTTACTGGACAATGAGCAGTTCTTC. The encoded protein is CASSALLDNEQFF.